The next 12 T cell receptor beta chains were all read from a single sample in a study of T cells in Graves' hyperthyroidism and ophthalmopathy. TCR beta CDR3 sequences were amplified from RNA transcripts. First-round RT-PCR targeting the TCR CDR3 was performed with the HTBI primer set. TCRdb re-called the multiplex PCR reads through MiXCR, storing one row per CDR3 protein. The sample has about 540,000 distinct CDR3 sequences; about half are singletons. The source material was peripheral blood or thyroid tissue (not recorded which). Every receptor here comes from a woman aged 18-29 years with Graves' hyperthyroidism.

This clonotype has a handful of counts. This chain joins TRBV20-1 and TRBJ2-7; D gene ambiguous. V was clipped by 1 base and J by 2 bases, with 9 bases between them. Germline V gene lookup returns CDR1 DFQATT and CDR2 SNEGSKA (reference sequence). This CDR3 is built from 13 residues. The CDR3 here is CSARADKTYEQYF. CDR3 nucleotides: TGCAGTGCTAGAGCCGACAAAACCTACGAGCAGTACTTC.

This clonotype has ten or more counts. The chain uses TRBV12-3 or TRBV12-4 and TRBJ2-5, with D perhaps TRBD2 (5 bases). The CDR3 consists of 14 residues. Trimming left V 5 bases short and J 2 bases short, with 12 bases between. The CDR3 region has the DNA TGTGCCAGCAGTCCACTCCCGGGGCAAGAGACCCAGTACTTC. Translated, it gives CASSPLPGQETQYF.

This clonotype was counted only a few times. The chain carries TRBV7-9 and TRBJ1-2, with D perhaps matching TRBD1 (6 bases). The germline CDR1 and CDR2 sequences are SEHNR and FQNEAQ (reference sequence). V shed 8 bases and J shed 7 bases, with 17 bases lying between them. CDR3 length equals 13 residues. The CDR3 is CASSTGTGTGYTF. The CDR3 region has the DNA TGTGCCAGCTCCACGGGAACAGGGACTGGCTACACCTTC.

The chain employs TRBV13 and TRBJ2-7; D uncertain. The V and J ends lost 7 bases and 6 bases respectively, with 19 bases between them. CDR1 and CDR2 (germline): PRHDT, FYEKMQ (reference sequence). This CDR3 region has 14 residues. The CDR3 here is CASTLLLGKVEQYF. The CDR3 DNA is TGTGCCAGCACCTTGCTTTTGGGCAAAGTCGAGCAGTACTTC.

This clonotype has ten or more counts. The rearrangement links TRBV7-9 to TRBJ1-3; D remains unclear. Germline CDR1 and CDR2: SEHNR and FQNEAQ (reference sequence). Trimming left V 4 bases short and J 2 bases short, with 3 bases between. The CDR3 covers 12 residues. The CDR3 is CASSSTGNTIYF. The CDR3 DNA is TGTGCCAGCAGCTCAACTGGAAACACCATATATTTT.

The V gene is TRBV10-3, the J gene TRBJ2-7; D gene unclear. The CDR3 spans 11 residues. Trimming removed 3 bases from V and 7 bases from J, with 7 bases in between. Germline CDR1 and CDR2: ENHRY and SYGVKD. The CDR3 is CAISDVTEQYF. The CDR3, as DNA: TGTGCCATCAGTGACGTCACAGAGCAGTACTTC.

The chain combines TRBV15 with TRBJ2-7; TRBD2 aligns across 11 bases. The CDR3 is made up of 15 amino acids. The germline V gene has CDR1 LNHNV and CDR2 YYDKDF (reference sequence). J gave up 3 bases and V 6 bases, and 7 bases lay outside the gene matches. CDR3 sequence: CATRRLAGSYYEQYF. The CDR3 DNA is TGTGCCACCAGGCGACTAGCGGGATCCTACTACGAGCAGTACTTC.

This rearrangement joins TRBV5-1 to TRBJ1-1; 7 bases align to TRBD1. V was clipped by 4 bases and J by 0 bases; unmatched bases: 6. The V gene's germline CDR1 is SGHRS and CDR2 YFSETQ. This CDR3 is 15 amino acids long. The CDR3 protein is CASSTLTGLNTEAFF. CDR3 DNA: TGCGCCAGCAGCACCCTGACAGGGCTGAACACTGAAGCTTTCTTT. The full variable domain, in which reference TRBV5-1 and TRBJ1-1 provide the parts outside the CDR3, is KAGVTQTPRYLIKTRGQQVTLSCSPISGHRSVSWYQQTPGQGLQFLFEYFSETQRNKGNFPGRFSGRQFSNSRSEMNVSTLELGDSALYLCASSTLTGLNTEAFFGQGTRLTVV.

J is TRBJ2-5 and V is TRBV12-5, with D hard to call. V was trimmed by 5 bases and J by 5 bases, leaving 12 bases between them. The V gene's germline CDR1 is LGHNT and CDR2 FRNRAP. The CDR3 covers 13 residues. CDR3 amino acids: CASGPSYVETQYF. The CDR3 nucleotides read TGTGCTAGTGGTCCGTCCTACGTCGAGACCCAGTACTTC.

This clonotype was counted between two and nine times. This chain links TRBV7-6 with TRBJ2-6; D not certain. CDR3 size: 15 residues. The V gene's germline CDR1 is SGHVS and CDR2 FNYEAQ. V was shortened by 3 bases and J by 0 bases, with 6 bases between the two germline ends. The CDR3 coding sequence is TGTGCCAGCAGCTTGCCAGACTCTGGGGCCAACGTCCTGACTTTC. Its translation is CASSLPDSGANVLTF.

V usage is TRBV2 and J usage is TRBJ1-2; D is possibly TRBD1 (5 bases). Per germline, CDR1 SNHLY and CDR2 FYNNEI. The CDR3 totals 14 residues. Trimming shortened V by 4 bases and J by 7 bases, and 16 bases separated the two germline ends. The CDR3 protein is CASSGPRERSGYTF. In DNA form, the CDR3 reads TGTGCCAGCAGTGGTCCCAGGGAAAGGAGTGGCTACACCTTC.

The chain employs TRBV19 and TRBJ1-2; perhaps TRBD1 as D (6 bases). Germline V gene sequence: CDR1 LNHDA, CDR2 SQIVND (reference sequence). The CDR3 runs to 13 residues. V shed 3 bases and J shed 6 bases, with 11 bases lying between them. The CDR3 loop reads CASSISAGDGYTF. CDR3 nucleotide sequence: TGTGCCAGTAGTATCTCGGCAGGGGATGGCTACACCTTC.